The source of this TCR beta chain is a study of blood T cell repertoires in COVID-19. For the study at large: Samples representing acute and convalescent COVID-19 were sourced from the United States, Italy and Spain. Sources were T cells, B-cell-depleted T cells, or PBMCs; the material itself was cDNA or gDNA.

Only in-frame clones appear in the TCRdb table, and some are missing; sequencing was by immunoSEQ multiplex PCR. The data show about 170,000 clones, with about four fifths seen just once and roughly a tenth held by the top ten. CDR1 SGHNT and CDR2 YYREEE come from the germline V gene (reference sequence). With 2 bases removed from V and 2 bases from J, the gap between germline ends came to 10 bases. The CDR3 is 14 residues long. The sample taken for sequencing was peripheral blood. The rearrangement joins TRBV5-4 to TRBJ2-5, with D possibly TRBD1 on 6 matching bases. This clonotype was obtained from a woman older than 75 with active or convalescent COVID-19. As DNA, the CDR3 is TGTGCCAGCAGCTTCGGACAGTTACAAGAGACCCAGTACTTC. Its protein is CASSFGQLQETQYF.